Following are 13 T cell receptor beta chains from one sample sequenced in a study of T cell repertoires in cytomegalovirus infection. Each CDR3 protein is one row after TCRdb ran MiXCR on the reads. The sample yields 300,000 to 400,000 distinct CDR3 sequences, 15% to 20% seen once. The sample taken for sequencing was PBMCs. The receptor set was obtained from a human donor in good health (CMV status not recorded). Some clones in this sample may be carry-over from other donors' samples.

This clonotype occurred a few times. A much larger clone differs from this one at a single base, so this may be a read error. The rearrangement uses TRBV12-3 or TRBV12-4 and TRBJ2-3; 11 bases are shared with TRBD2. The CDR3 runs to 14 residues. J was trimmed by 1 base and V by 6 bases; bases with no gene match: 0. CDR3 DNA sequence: TGTGCCAGCAGGACTAGCGGGGGCACAGATACGCAGTATTTT. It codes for CASRTSGGTDTQYF.

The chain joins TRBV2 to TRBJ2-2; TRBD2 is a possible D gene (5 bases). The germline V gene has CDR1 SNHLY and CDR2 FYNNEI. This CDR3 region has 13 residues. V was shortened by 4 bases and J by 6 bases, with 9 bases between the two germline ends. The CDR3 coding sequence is TGTGCCAGCAGTGCCTCGAGGGCCGGGGAGCTGTTTTTT. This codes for CASSASRAGELFF.

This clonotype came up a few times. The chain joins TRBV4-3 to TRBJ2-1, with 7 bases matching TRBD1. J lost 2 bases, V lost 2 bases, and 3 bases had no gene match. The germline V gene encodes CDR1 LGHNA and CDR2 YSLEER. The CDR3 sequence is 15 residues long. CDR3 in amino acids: CASSQNRGAYNEQFF. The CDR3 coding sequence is TGCGCCAGCAGCCAAAACAGGGGTGCCTACAATGAGCAGTTCTTC.

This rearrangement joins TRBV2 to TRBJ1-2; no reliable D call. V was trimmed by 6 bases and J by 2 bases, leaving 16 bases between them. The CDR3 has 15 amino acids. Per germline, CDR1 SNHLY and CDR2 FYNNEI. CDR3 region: CASSPEGGQNYGYTF. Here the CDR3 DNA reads TGTGCCAGCAGCCCAGAGGGAGGGCAGAACTATGGCTACACCTTC. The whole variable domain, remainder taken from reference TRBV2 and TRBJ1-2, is EPEVTQTPSHQVTQMGQEVILRCVPISNHLYFYWYRQILGQKVEFLVSFYNNEISEKSEIFDDQFSVERPDGSNFTLKIRSTKLEDSAMYFCASSPEGGQNYGYTFGSGTRLTVV.

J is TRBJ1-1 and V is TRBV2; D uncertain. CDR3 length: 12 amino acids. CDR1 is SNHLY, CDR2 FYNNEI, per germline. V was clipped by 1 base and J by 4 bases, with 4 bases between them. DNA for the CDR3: TGTGCCAGCAGTGAAGATACCACTGAAGCTTTCTTT. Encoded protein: CASSEDTTEAFF.

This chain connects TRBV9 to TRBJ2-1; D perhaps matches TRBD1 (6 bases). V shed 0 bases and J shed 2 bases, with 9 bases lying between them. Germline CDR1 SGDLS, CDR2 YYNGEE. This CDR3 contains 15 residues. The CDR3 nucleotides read TGTGCCAGCAGCGTAGGTGGGGGCCCCTACAATGAGCAGTTCTTC. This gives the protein CASSVGGGPYNEQFF.

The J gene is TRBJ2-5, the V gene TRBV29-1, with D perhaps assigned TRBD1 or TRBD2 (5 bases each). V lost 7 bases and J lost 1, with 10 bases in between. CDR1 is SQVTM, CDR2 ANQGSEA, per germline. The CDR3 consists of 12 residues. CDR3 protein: CSAGDGQETQYF. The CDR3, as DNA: TGCAGCGCTGGGGACGGCCAAGAGACCCAGTACTTC.

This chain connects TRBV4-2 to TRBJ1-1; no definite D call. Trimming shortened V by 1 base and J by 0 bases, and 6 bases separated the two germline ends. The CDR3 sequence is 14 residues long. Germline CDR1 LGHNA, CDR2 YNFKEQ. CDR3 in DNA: TGTGCCAGCAGCCAAGTTCATTTGAACACTGAAGCTTTCTTT. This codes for CASSQVHLNTEAFF.

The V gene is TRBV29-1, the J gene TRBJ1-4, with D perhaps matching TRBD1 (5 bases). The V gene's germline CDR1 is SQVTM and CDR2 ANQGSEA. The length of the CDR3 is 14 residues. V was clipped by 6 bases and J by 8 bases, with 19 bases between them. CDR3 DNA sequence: TGCAGCGTAGGGGCCCCTGCGACGGGGGAAAAACTGTTTTTT. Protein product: CSVGAPATGEKLFF.

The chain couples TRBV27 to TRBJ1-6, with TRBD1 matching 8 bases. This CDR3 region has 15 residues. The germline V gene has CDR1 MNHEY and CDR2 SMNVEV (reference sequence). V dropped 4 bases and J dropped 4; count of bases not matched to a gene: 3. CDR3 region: CASSSGQVYNSPLHF. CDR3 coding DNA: TGTGCCAGCAGTTCGGGACAGGTTTATAATTCACCCCTCCACTTT.

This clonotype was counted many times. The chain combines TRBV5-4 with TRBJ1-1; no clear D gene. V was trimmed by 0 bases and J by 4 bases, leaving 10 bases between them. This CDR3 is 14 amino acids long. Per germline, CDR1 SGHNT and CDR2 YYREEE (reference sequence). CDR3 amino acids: CASSLGLGGTEAFF. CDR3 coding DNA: TGTGCCAGCAGCTTGGGGCTCGGTGGCACTGAAGCTTTCTTT.

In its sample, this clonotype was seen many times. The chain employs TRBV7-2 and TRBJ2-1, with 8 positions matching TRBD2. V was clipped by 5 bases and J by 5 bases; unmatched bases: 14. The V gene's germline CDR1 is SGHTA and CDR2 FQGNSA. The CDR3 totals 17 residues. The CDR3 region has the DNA TGTGCCAGCAGCCTACAACCCCCGGGACTAGTCAACAATGAGCAGTTCTTC. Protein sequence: CASSLQPPGLVNNEQFF.

The CDR3 region is CASSLGGLAIYTDTQYF. In nucleotides, the CDR3 is TGTGCCAGCAGCTTGGGTGGACTAGCGATATATACAGATACGCAGTATTTT. The chain recombines TRBV5-5 with TRBJ2-3; TRBD2 agrees at 9 bases. CDR1 and CDR2 (germline): SGHKS, YYEKEE (reference sequence). V trimming: 0 bases; J trimming: 3 bases; junction bases outside the gene matches: 8. CDR3 length: 17 amino acids.